This TCR beta chain is from a study of shared clonotypes between healthy human individuals. This CDR3 is 15 amino acids long. CDR1 and CDR2 (germline): SGHVS, FNYEAQ. The V end lost 1 base, the J end lost 3 bases, and 9 bases lay between the germline ends. This was a deep-level run. Profiled with immunoSEQ multiplex PCR; TCRdb holds only in-frame clones, not every one. The sample holds around 560,000 clones; approximately 96% are singletons and the top ten take around 0.12%. CD8 cells regarded as naive lacked CD45RO, were positively chosen for CCR7, and omitted terminally differentiated effector memory CD45RA+ cells. The donor cohort consisted entirely of Caucasian adults residing in Nashville, Tennessee.

The V gene is TRBV7-6, the J gene TRBJ1-4; D not certain. The clonotype was recovered from a woman in her twenties or thirties in good health. The sample consisted of naive CD8+ T cells sorted from blood. The CDR3 spells CASSLVPDSNEKLFF. The CDR3 DNA sequence: TGTGCCAGCAGCTTAGTCCCGGACTCTAATGAAAAACTGTTTTTT.